This T cell receptor beta chain was sequenced for a study of cytomegalovirus exposure and HLA in healthy donors. PCR involved 60 Vbeta and 13 Jbeta primers. Libraries were prepared by immunoSEQ multiplex PCR; TCRdb keeps only in-frame clonotypes and omits some of them. Here the sample spans 250,000 to 350,000 clones, 80% being singletons. Study observations and caveats: Prior analysis indicated that the majority of TCR beta V segments exhibited productivity approximately 87% or approximately 30% of the time. In a later analysis, a missense DCLRE1C variant was linked to TCR beta V- and J-gene trimming. Cytomegalovirus status was reportedly diagnosed by the classifier with high specificity and sensitivity.

Regarding this clone: Its target is unknown.

The CDR3 loop spans 18 amino acids. V gave up 4 bases and J gave up 0 bases; unmatched junction bases: 12. The V gene's germline CDR1 is SGHRS and CDR2 YFSETQ. The source is a girl aged 2 to 9 in good health and CMV-seronegative. Specimen: PBMCs. J is TRBJ2-5 and V is TRBV5-1; 10 nucleotides align to TRBD1. Here the CDR3 DNA reads TGCGCCAGCAGCCAGGGGACAGGGGAGCACCTGTACCAAGAGACCCAGTACTTC. Translating it yields CASSQGTGEHLYQETQYF.